Shown below are 15 T cell receptor beta chains from a single sample sequenced in a study of blood T cell repertoires in COVID-19 (dated by TCRdb to 2019 to 2021). The method behind the library was the immunoSEQ multiplex PCR assay. The table comes from immuneACCESS by way of TCRdb, which keeps in-frame sequences with V and J called. Part of the clones is missing from these tables; in studies checked, under half for an unresolved V gene and the rest for unknown reasons. In all, the sample holds around 80,000 clones, and 70% to 85% of those were seen once. The top ten clonotypes cover about an eighth of the sample. Specimen: peripheral blood. Every receptor here comes from a human donor in a cohort sampled during active COVID-19.

The chain recombines TRBV6-2 or TRBV6-3 with TRBJ2-4, with 7 nucleotides matching TRBD1. Losses at the gene ends were 5 bases for V and 2 bases for J; bases not matched to a gene: 3. Germline values: CDR1 MNHEY, CDR2 SVGEGT. This CDR3 has 14 residues. Here the CDR3 reads CASSQQGTKNIQYF. The DNA for the CDR3 is TGTGCCAGCAGTCAACAGGGGACCAAAAACATTCAGTACTTC.

This clone was counted once. The chain employs TRBV5-1 and TRBJ2-1; TRBD1 matches 11 bases. The CDR3 runs 18 residues. With V trimmed by 3 bases and J by 1 base, 9 bases remained unmatched. Germline V lookup: CDR1 SGHRS, CDR2 YFSETQ. In DNA form, the CDR3 reads TGCGCCAGCAGCTCGCCTAGTGGGGACAGGGGGTCCTACAATGAGCAGTTCTTC. Protein sequence: CASSSPSGDRGSYNEQFF.

The chain joins TRBV12-5 to TRBJ1-2; 9 bases line up with TRBD1. Germline assignment: CDR1 LGHNT and CDR2 FRNRAP. The CDR3 covers 15 residues. V trimming: 2 bases; J trimming: 5 bases; junction bases outside the gene matches: 6. CDR3 protein: CASGLNNRGPYGYTF. The DNA of the CDR3 is TGTGCTAGTGGTTTGAACAACAGGGGGCCTTATGGCTACACCTTC.

The chain links TRBV6-1 to TRBJ1-2; D possibly corresponds to TRBD1 (5 bases). Deletions cut 0 bases from V and 8 bases from J, with 16 bases between. Germline V gene data show CDR1 as MNHNS and CDR2 as SASEGT. The CDR3 is 15 amino acids. CDR3 coding DNA: TGTGCCAGCAGTGAAGCTTGGGGCCCCGTGGGGGGCTACACCTTC. It translates to CASSEAWGPVGGYTF.

V and J are TRBV15 and TRBJ1-5; 9 nucleotides agree with TRBD1. V was pared by 3 bases and J by 6 bases, with 9 bases of the junction left unmatched. The CDR3 is 16 amino acids. CDR1 is LNHNV, CDR2 YYDKDF, per germline (reference sequence). CDR3 sequence reads: CATSRETGTGTQPQHF. CDR3 in DNA: TGTGCCACCAGCAGGGAGACCGGGACAGGGACTCAGCCCCAGCATTTT.

The gene calls are TRBV5-1 and TRBJ2-3; 7 bases line up with TRBD1. The CDR3 consists of 14 residues. The V gene's germline CDR1 is SGHRS and CDR2 YFSETQ. With V trimmed by 3 bases and J by 4 bases, 5 bases remained unmatched. For the CDR3, the DNA is TGCGCCAGCAGCTCACAGGGGTTAGCAGATACGCAGTATTTT. Translation: CASSSQGLADTQYF.

In DNA form, the CDR3 reads TGTGCCAGCAGCGTAGACAGGGGAGAGACCCAGTACTTC. Translation gives CASSVDRGETQYF. The chain links TRBV9 to TRBJ2-5, with 7 bases aligning to TRBD1. The CDR3 has 13 amino acids. Germline lookup yields CDR1 SGDLS and CDR2 YYNGEE. The V segment lost 0 bases and the J segment 4 bases; nucleotides outside the gene matches: 0.

The chain has TRBV6-2 or TRBV6-3 and TRBJ2-3, with 14 positions matching TRBD2. The ends lost 6 bases at V and 2 bases at J; junction bases unmatched: 10. CDR3 size: 18 residues. Germline values: CDR1 MNHEY, CDR2 SVGEGT. Here the CDR3 DNA reads TGTGCCAGCAGCACTGGACTAGCGGGGGGATTTTACACAGATACGCAGTATTTT. Amino acids: CASSTGLAGGFYTDTQYF.

The chain recombines TRBV19 with TRBJ2-6; 7 nucleotides match TRBD2. Germline V gene data show CDR1 as LNHDA and CDR2 as SQIVND (reference sequence). The CDR3 extends over 16 amino acids. V was pared by 1 base and J by 2 bases, with 2 bases of the junction left unmatched. CDR3 region: CASSIVGGAGANVLTF. The CDR3 region has the DNA TGTGCCAGTAGTATAGTTGGGGGGGCTGGGGCCAACGTCCTGACTTTC.

This sequence joins TRBV4-1 and TRBJ2-1, with 9 nucleotides matching TRBD2. V lost 1 base, J lost 4 bases, and 5 bases stayed unmatched. This CDR3 region has 16 residues. Germline CDR1 reads MGHRA; CDR2 reads YSYEKL. The CDR3 sequence is CASSQGMSGGYNEQFF. Written as DNA, the CDR3 is TGCGCCAGCAGCCAAGGAATGAGCGGGGGGTACAATGAGCAGTTCTTC.

The CDR3 loop is CAISDGLAGGRNGELFF. CDR3 in DNA: TGTGCCATCAGTGACGGACTAGCGGGGGGGCGGAACGGGGAGCTGTTTTTT. The chain employs TRBV10-3 and TRBJ2-2, with 15 bases lining up with TRBD2. Trimming at V came to 3 bases and at J to 7 bases, leaving 6 bases not matched to a gene. Germline V gives CDR1 ENHRY, CDR2 SYGVKD. The CDR3 is 17 residues long.

The chain combines TRBV5-4 with TRBJ2-3; the match to TRBD1 covers 8 bases. The V gene end was trimmed by 0 bases and the J gene end by 0 bases; junction bases not matched to a gene: 6. CDR1 and CDR2 (germline): SGHNT, YYREEE (reference sequence). CDR3 size: 17 residues. The CDR3 region is CASSLATGGISTDTQYF. DNA of the CDR3: TGTGCCAGCAGCTTGGCAACAGGGGGTATCAGCACAGATACGCAGTATTTT. Full variable domain (outside the CDR3, taken from reference TRBV5-4 and TRBJ2-3): ETGVTQSPTHLIKTRGQQVTLRCSSQSGHNTVSWYQQALGQGPQFIFQYYREEENGRGNFPPRFSGLQFPNYSSELNVNALELDDSALYLCASSLATGGISTDTQYFGPGTRLTVL.

The chain combines TRBV3-1 (or the pseudogene TRBV3-2) with TRBJ2-7, with 8 bases that match TRBD1. V shed 4 bases and J 4 bases; nucleotides not matched to a gene: 6. The germline CDR1 and CDR2 sequences are LGHDT and YNNKEL (reference sequence). The CDR3 has 14 amino acids. The CDR3 nucleotides read TGTGCCAGCAGCCGGACAGGGTTTAGGTACGAGCAGTACTTC. This codes for CASSRTGFRYEQYF.

This chain uses TRBV28 with TRBJ2-2; no reliable D call. CDR1 MDHEN and CDR2 SYDVKM come from the germline V gene. CDR3 length: 14 residues. V lost 2 bases to trimming and J lost 5 bases, with 9 bases between them. The CDR3 loop is CASSLGSMTGELFF. For the CDR3, the DNA is TGTGCCAGCAGTTTAGGTAGTATGACCGGGGAGCTGTTTTTT. The whole variable domain, filled in from reference TRBV28 and TRBJ2-2, reads DVKVTQSSRYLVKRTGEKVFLECVQDMDHENMFWYRQDPGLGLRLIYFSYDVKMKEKGDIPEGYSVSREKKERFSLILESASTNQTSMYLCASSLGSMTGELFFGEGSRLTVL.

The J gene is TRBJ1-1, the V gene TRBV3-1 (or the pseudogene TRBV3-2); D remains ambiguous. The CDR3 is 12 amino acids. V was pared by 0 bases and J by 8 bases, with 7 bases between. Per germline, CDR1 LGHDT and CDR2 YNNKEL (reference sequence). The chain's CDR3 is CASSQEEGEAFF. CDR3 sequence (DNA): TGTGCCAGCAGCCAAGAGGAGGGCGAAGCTTTCTTT.